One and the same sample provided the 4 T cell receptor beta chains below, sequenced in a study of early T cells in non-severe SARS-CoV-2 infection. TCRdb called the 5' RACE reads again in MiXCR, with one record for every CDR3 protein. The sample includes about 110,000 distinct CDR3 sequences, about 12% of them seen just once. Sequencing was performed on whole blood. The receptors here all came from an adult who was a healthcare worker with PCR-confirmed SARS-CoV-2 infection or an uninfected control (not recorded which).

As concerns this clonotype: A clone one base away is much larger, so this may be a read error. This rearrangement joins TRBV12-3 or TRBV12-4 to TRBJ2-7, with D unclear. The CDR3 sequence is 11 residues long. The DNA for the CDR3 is TGTGCCAGCAGTCCCGCCTACGAGCAGCACTTC. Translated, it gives CASSPAYEQHF.

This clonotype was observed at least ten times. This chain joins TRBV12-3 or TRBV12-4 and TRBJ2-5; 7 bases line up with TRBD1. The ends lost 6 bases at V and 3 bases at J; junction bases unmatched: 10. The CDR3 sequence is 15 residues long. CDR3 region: CASSSTRDREETQYF. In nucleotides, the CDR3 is TGTGCCAGCAGCTCGACCCGGGACAGAGAAGAGACCCAGTACTTC.

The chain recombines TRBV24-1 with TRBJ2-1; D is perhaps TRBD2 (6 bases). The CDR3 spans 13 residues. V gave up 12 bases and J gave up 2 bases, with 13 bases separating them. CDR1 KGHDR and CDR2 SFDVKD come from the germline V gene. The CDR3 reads CAASGTPYNEQFF. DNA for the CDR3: TGTGCCGCCTCCGGGACTCCCTACAATGAGCAGTTCTTC.

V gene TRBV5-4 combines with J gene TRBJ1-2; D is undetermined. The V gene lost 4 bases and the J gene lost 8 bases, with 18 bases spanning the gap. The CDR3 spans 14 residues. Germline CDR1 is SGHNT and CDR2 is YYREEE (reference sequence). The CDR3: CASSLRREWPGYTF. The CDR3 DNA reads TGTGCCAGCAGCCTCAGAAGGGAGTGGCCCGGCTACACCTTC.